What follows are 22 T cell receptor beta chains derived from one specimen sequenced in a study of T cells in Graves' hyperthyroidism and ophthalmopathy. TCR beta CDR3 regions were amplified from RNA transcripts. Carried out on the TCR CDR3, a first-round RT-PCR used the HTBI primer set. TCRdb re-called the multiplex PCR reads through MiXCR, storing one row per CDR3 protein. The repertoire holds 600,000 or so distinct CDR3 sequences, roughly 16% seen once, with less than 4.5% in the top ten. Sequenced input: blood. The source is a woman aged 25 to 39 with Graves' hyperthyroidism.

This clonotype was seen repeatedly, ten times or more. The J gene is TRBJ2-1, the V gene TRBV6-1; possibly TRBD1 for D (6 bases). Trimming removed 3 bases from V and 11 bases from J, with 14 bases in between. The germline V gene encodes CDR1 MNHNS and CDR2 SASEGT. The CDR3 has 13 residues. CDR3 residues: CASSEDREAKQFF. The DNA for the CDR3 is TGTGCCAGCAGTGAGGACAGAGAAGCAAAGCAGTTCTTC.

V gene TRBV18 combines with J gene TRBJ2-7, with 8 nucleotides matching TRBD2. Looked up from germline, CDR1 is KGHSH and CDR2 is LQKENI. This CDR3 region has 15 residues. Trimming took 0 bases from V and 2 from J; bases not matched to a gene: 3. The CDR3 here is CASSPPTGGAYEQYF. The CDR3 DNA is TGTGCCAGCTCACCACCGACGGGAGGGGCCTACGAGCAGTACTTC.

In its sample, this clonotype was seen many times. As DNA, the CDR3 is TGTGCCAGCAGCTTATGGGGGGAGGGCCTCCCCGAGCAGTACTTC. Its translation: CASSLWGEGLPEQYF. The rearrangement joins TRBV13 to TRBJ2-7, with TRBD2 matching 7 bases. The J segment lost 6 bases and the V segment lost 2 bases, leaving 10 bases of the junction unmatched. CDR3 size: 15 residues. CDR1 and CDR2 from the germline V gene are PRHDT and FYEKMQ (reference sequence). Full variable domain (rest looked up from reference TRBV13 and TRBJ2-7): AAGVIQSPRHLIKEKRETATLKCYPIPRHDTVYWYQQGPGQDPQFLISFYEKMQSDKGSIPDRFSAQQFSDYHSELNMSSLELGDSALYFCASSLWGEGLPEQYFGPGTRLTVT.

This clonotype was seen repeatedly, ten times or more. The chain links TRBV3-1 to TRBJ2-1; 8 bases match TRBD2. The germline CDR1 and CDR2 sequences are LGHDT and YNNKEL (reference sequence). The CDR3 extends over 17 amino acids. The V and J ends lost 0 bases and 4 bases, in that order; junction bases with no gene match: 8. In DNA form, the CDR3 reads TGTGCCAGCAGCCAAGATCTGTGGGCTAGCGGGTACAATGAGCAGTTCTTC. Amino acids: CASSQDLWASGYNEQFF.

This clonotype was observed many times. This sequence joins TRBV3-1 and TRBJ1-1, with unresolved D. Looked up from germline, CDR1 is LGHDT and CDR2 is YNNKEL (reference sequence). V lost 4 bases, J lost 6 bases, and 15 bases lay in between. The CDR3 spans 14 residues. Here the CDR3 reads CASSRGRQAAEAFF. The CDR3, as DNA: TGTGCCAGCAGCCGCGGGCGGCAGGCCGCTGAAGCTTTCTTT.

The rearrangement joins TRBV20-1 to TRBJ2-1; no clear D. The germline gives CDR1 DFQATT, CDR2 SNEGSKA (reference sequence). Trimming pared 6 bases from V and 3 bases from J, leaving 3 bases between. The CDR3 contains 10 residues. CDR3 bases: TGCAGTGCCTTCTACAATGAGCAGTTCTTC. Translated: CSAFYNEQFF.

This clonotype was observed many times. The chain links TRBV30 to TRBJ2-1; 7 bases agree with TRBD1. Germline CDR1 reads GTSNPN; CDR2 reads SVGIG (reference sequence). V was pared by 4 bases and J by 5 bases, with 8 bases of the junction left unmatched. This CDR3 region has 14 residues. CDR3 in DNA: TGTGCCTGGAATTCGGGACAGCTAAACAATGAGCAGTTCTTC. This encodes CAWNSGQLNNEQFF.

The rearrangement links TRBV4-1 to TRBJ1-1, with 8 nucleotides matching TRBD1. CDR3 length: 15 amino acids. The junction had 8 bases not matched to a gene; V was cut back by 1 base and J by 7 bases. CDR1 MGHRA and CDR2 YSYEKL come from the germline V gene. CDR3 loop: CASSQGPGGVGEAFF. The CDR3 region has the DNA TGCGCCAGCAGCCAAGGACCAGGGGGCGTTGGTGAAGCTTTCTTT.

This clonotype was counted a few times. CDR3 sequence reads: CASSSGTISPDTQYF. The CDR3 DNA follows: TGCGCCAGCAGCTCCGGGACTATCTCTCCAGATACGCAGTATTTT. J is TRBJ2-3 and V is TRBV4-1; 7 bases line up with TRBD2. This CDR3 contains 15 residues. CDR1 and CDR2 from the germline V gene are MGHRA and YSYEKL. Germline trimming cut 5 bases from V and 4 bases from J; bases unmatched to any gene: 9.

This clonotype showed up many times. The CDR3 loop reads CSARLLREVQETQYF. The CDR3 DNA reads as TGCAGTGCTCGACTCCTCCGGGAGGTTCAAGAGACCCAGTACTTC. This rearrangement joins TRBV20-1 to TRBJ2-5, with TRBD2 matching 7 bases. J gave up 2 bases and V 5 bases, and 11 bases lay outside the gene matches. This CDR3 region has 15 residues. From germline, CDR1 is DFQATT and CDR2 SNEGSKA (reference sequence).

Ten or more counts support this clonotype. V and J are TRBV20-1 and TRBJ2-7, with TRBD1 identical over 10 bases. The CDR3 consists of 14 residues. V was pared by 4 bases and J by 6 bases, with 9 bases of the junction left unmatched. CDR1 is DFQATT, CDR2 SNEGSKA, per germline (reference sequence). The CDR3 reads CSATRGDRGSEQYF. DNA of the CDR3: TGCAGTGCTACCCGTGGGGACAGGGGTTCCGAGCAGTACTTC.

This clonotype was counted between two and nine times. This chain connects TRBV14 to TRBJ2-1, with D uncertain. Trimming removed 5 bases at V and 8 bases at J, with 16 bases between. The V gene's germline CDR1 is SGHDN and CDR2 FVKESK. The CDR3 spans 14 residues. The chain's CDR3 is CASSGPERFHEQFF. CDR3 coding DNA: TGTGCCAGCAGCGGGCCCGAAAGGTTCCATGAGCAGTTCTTC. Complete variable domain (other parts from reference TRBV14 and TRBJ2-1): EAGVTQFPSHSVIEKGQTVTLRCDPISGHDNLYWYRRVMGKEIKFLLHFVKESKQDESGMPNNRFLAERTGGTYSTLKVQPAELEDSGVYFCASSGPERFHEQFFGPGTRLTVL.

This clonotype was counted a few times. The DNA of the CDR3 is TGTGCCAGCAGTTTGATCCCTACGGAAGATACGCAGTATTTT. This codes for CASSLIPTEDTQYF. V usage is TRBV12-3 or TRBV12-4 and J usage is TRBJ2-3; D is unclear. With 3 bases removed from V and 5 bases from J, the gap between germline ends came to 12 bases. This CDR3 comprises 14 residues.

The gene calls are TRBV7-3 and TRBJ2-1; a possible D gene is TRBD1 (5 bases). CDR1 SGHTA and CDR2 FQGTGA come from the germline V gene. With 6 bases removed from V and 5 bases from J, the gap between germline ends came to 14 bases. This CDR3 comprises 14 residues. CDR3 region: CASRLGSRDNEQFF. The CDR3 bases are TGTGCCAGCAGGTTAGGGTCCAGGGACAATGAGCAGTTCTTC.

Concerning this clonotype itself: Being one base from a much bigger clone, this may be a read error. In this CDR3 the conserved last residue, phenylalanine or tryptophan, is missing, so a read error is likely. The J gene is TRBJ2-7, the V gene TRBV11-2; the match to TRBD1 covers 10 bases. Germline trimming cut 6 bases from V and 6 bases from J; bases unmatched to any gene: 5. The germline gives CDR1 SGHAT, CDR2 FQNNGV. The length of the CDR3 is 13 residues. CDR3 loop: CASSGTGAGEQYL. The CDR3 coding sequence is TGTGCCAGCAGTGGGACAGGGGCCGGCGAGCAGTACCTC.

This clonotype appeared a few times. The CDR3 DNA sequence: TGTGCCAGCAGTGAGGGACAGGGGCCCACAGATACGCAGTATTTT. Amino acids: CASSEGQGPTDTQYF. The chain is built from TRBV2 and TRBJ2-3; 10 nucleotides agree with TRBD1. Germline lookup yields CDR1 SNHLY and CDR2 FYNNEI. With V trimmed by 3 bases and J by 2 bases, 2 bases remained unmatched. The CDR3 sequence is 15 residues long. Full variable domain (remainder filled in from reference TRBV2 and TRBJ2-3): EPEVTQTPSHQVTQMGQEVILRCVPISNHLYFYWYRQILGQKVEFLVSFYNNEISEKSEIFDDQFSVERPDGSNFTLKIRSTKLEDSAMYFCASSEGQGPTDTQYFGPGTRLTVL.

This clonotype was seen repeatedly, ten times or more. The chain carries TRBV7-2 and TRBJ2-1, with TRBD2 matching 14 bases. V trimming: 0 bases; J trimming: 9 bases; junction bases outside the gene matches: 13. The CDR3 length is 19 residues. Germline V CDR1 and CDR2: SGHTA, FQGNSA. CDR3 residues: CASSLARSPWTSGRTEQFF. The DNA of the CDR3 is TGTGCCAGCAGCTTAGCGAGGTCTCCCTGGACTAGCGGGAGGACTGAGCAGTTCTTC.

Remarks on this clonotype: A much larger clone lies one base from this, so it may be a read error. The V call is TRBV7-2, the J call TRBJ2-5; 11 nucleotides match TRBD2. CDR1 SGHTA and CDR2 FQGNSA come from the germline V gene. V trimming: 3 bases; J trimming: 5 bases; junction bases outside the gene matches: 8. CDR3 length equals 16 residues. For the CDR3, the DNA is TGTGCCAGCAGCTTCCGACTAGCGGGGAATAGTGAGACCCAGTACTTC. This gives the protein CASSFRLAGNSETQYF. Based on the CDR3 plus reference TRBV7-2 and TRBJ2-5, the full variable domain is GAGVSQSPSNKVTEKGKDVELRCDPISGHTALYWYRQSLGQGLEFLIYFQGNSAPDKSGLPSDRFSAERTGGSVSTLTIQRTQQEDSAVYLCASSFRLAGNSETQYFGPGTRLLVL.

CDR3 region: CASSFGPRGRDEQFF. CDR3 DNA sequence: TGTGCCAGCAGCTTTGGTCCTAGAGGGAGGGATGAGCAGTTCTTC. V is TRBV7-9 and J is TRBJ2-1; 7 bases match TRBD2. CDR1 is SEHNR and CDR2 is FQNEAQ in the germline V gene (reference sequence). The CDR3 has 15 amino acids. The junction had 10 bases not matched to a gene; V was cut back by 3 bases and J by 8 bases.

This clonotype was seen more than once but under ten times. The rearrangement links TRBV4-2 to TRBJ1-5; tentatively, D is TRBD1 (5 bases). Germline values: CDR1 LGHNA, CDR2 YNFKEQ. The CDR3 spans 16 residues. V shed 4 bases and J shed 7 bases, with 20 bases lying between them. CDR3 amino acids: CASSLYRGDHLQPQHF. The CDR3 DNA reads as TGTGCCAGCAGCCTCTATCGCGGGGACCACCTCCAGCCCCAGCATTTT.

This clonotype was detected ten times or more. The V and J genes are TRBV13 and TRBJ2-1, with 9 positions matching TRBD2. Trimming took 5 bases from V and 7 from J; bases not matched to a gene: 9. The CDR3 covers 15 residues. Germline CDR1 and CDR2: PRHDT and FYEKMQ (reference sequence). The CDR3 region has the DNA TGTGCCAGCAGCCCCGAGGGGCTAGCGGGAAATGAGCAGTTCTTC. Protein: CASSPEGLAGNEQFF.

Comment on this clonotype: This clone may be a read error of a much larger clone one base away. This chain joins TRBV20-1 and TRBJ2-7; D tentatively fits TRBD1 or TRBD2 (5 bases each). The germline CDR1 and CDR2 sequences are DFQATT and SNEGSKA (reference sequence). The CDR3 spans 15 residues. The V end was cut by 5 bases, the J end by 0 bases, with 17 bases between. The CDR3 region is CSAGGDGTSSYEQYF. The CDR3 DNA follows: TGCAGTGCTGGAGGAGACGGGACGAGCTCCTACGAGCAGTACTTC.